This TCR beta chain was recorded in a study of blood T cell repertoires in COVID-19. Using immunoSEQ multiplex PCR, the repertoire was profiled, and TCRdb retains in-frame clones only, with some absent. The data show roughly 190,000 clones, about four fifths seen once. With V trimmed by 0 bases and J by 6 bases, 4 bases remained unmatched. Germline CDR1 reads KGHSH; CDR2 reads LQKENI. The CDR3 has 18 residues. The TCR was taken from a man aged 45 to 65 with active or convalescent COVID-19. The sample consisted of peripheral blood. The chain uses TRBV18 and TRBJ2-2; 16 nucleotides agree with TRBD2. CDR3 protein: CASSPPGLAGGPSGELFF. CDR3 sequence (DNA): TGTGCCAGCTCACCACCGGGACTAGCGGGAGGGCCTTCCGGGGAGCTGTTTTTT. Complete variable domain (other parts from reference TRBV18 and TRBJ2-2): NAGVMQNPRHLVRRRGQEARLRCSPMKGHSHVYWYRQLPEEGLKFMVYLQKENIIDESGMPKERFSAEFPKEGPSILRIQQVVRGDSAAYFCASSPPGLAGGPSGELFFGEGSRLTVL.